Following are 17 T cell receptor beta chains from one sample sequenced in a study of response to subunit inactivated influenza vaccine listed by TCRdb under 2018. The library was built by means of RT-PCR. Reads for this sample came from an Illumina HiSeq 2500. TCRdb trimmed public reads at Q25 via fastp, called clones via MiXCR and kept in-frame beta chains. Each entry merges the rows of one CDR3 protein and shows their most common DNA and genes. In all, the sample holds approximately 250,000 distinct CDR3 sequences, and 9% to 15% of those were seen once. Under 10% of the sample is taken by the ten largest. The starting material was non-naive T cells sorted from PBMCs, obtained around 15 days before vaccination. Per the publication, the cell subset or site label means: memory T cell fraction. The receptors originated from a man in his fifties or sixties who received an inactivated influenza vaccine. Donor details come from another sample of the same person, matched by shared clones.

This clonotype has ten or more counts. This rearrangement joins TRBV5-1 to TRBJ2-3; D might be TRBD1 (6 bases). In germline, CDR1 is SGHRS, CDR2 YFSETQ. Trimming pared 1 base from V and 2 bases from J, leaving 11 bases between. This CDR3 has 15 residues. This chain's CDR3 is CASSLKGENTDTQYF. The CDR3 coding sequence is TGCGCCAGCAGCTTGAAGGGGGAGAACACAGATACGCAGTATTTT.

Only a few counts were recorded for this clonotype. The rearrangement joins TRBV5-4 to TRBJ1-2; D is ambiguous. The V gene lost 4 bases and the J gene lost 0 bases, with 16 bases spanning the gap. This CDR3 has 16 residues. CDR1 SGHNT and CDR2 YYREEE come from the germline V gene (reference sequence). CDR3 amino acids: CASSRAGGSANYGYTF. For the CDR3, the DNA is TGTGCCAGCAGCCGGGCAGGAGGGTCAGCTAACTATGGCTACACCTTC.

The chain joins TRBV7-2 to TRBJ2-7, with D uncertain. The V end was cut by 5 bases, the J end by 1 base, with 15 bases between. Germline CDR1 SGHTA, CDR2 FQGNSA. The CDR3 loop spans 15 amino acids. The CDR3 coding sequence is TGTGCCAGCAGCCCGGGTCATTCTTCTTCCTACGAGCAGTACTTC. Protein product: CASSPGHSSSYEQYF.

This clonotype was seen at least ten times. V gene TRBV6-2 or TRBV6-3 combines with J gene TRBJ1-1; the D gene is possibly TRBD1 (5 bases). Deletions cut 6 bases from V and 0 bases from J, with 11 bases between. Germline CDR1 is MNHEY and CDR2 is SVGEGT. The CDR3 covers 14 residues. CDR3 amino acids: CASRNQGVNTEAFF. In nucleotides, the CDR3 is TGTGCCAGCAGGAACCAGGGAGTGAACACTGAAGCTTTCTTT.

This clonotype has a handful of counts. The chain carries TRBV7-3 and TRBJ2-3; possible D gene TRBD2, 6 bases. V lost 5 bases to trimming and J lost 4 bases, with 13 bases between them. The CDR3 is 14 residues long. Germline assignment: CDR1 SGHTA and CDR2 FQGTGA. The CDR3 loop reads CASSPQASADTQYF. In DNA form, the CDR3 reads TGTGCCAGCAGCCCACAGGCTAGCGCAGATACGCAGTATTTT.

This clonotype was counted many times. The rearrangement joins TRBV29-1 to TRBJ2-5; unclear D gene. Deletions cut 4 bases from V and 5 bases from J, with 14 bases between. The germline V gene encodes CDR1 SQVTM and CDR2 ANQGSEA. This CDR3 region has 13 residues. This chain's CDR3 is CSVGRRVEETQYF. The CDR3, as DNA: TGCAGCGTTGGGAGACGGGTGGAGGAGACCCAGTACTTC.

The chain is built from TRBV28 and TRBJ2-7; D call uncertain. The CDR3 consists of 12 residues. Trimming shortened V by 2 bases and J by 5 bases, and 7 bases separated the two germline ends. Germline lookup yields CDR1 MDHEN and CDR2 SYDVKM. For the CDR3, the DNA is TGTGCCAGCAGTTTACCCCCCCACGAGCAGTACTTC. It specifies CASSLPPHEQYF.

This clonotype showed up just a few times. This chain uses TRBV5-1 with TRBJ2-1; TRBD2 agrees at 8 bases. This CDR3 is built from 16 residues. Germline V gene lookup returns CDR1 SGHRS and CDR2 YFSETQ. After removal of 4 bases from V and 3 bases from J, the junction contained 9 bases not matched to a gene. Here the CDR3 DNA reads TGCGCCAGCAGCAGGCAGGCGGGGGGCGGCTACAATGAGCAGTTCTTC. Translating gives CASSRQAGGGYNEQFF. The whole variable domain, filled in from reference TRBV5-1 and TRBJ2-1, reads KAGVTQTPRYLIKTRGQQVTLSCSPISGHRSVSWYQQTPGQGLQFLFEYFSETQRNKGNFPGRFSGRQFSNSRSEMNVSTLELGDSALYLCASSRQAGGGYNEQFFGPGTRLTVL.

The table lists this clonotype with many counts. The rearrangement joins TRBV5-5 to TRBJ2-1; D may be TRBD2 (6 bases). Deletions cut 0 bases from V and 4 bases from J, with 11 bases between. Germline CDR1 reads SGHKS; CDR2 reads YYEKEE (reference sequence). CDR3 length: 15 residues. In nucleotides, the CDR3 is TGTGCCAGCAGCTTGGGGGGGACTCCATACAATGAGCAGTTCTTC. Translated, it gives CASSLGGTPYNEQFF.

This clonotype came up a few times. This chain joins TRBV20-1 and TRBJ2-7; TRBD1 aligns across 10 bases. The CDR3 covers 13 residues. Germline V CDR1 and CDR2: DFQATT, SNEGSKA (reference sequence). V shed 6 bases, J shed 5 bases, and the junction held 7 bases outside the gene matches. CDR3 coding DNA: TGCAGTGCGAAGACAGGGGGCGTCGACGAGCAGTACTTC. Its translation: CSAKTGGVDEQYF.

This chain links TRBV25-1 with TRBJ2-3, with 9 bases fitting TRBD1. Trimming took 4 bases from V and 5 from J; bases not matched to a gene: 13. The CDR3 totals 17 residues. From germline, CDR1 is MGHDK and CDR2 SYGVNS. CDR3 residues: CASSVLGQGGFGDTQYF. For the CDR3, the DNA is TGTGCCAGCAGTGTACTGGGACAGGGAGGGTTCGGAGATACGCAGTATTTT.

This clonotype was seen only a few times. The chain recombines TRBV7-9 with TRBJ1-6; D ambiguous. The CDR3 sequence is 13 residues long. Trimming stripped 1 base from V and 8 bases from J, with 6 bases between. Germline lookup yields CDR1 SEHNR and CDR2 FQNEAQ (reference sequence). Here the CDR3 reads CASSLGSDSPLHF. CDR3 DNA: TGTGCCAGCAGCTTAGGCTCTGATTCACCCCTCCACTTT. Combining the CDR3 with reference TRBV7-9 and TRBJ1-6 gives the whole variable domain DTGVSQNPRHKITKRGQNVTFRCDPISEHNRLYWYRQTLGQGPEFLTYFQNEAQLEKSRLLSDRFSAERPKGSFSTLEIQRTEQGDSAMYLCASSLGSDSPLHFGNGTRLTVT.

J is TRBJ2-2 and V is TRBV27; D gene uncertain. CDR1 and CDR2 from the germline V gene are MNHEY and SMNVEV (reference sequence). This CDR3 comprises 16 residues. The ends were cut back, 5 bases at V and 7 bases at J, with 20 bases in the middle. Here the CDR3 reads CASSNLQYGWGGELFF. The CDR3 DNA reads TGTGCCAGCAGTAATCTACAGTATGGGTGGGGCGGGGAGCTGTTTTTT.

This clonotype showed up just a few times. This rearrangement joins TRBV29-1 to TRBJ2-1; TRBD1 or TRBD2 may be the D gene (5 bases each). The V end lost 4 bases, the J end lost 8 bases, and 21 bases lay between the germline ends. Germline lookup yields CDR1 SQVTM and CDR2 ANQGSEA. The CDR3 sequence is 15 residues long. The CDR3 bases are TGCAGCGTTGCCACAGGACTGTTACGCTCGGATGAGCAGTTCTTC. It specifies CSVATGLLRSDEQFF.

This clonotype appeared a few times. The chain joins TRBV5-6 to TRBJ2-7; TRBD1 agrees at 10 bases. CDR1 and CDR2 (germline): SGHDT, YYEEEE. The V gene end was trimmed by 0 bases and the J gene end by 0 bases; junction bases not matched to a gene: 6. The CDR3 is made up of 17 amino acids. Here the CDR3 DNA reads TGTGCCAGCAGCTTGGAATGGGGACAGGGGAGCTCCTACGAGCAGTACTTC. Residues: CASSLEWGQGSSYEQYF.

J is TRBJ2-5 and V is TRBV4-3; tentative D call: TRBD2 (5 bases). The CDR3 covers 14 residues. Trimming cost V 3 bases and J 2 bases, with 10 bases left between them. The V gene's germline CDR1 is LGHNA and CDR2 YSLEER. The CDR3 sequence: CASSHEGLQETQYF. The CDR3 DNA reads TGCGCCAGCAGCCATGAAGGACTGCAAGAGACCCAGTACTTC.

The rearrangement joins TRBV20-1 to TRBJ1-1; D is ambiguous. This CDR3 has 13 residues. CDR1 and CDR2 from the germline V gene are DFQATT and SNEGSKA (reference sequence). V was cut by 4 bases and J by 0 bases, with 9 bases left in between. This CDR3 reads CSATGTLNTEAFF. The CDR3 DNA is TGCAGTGCTACCGGTACCCTGAACACTGAAGCTTTCTTT.